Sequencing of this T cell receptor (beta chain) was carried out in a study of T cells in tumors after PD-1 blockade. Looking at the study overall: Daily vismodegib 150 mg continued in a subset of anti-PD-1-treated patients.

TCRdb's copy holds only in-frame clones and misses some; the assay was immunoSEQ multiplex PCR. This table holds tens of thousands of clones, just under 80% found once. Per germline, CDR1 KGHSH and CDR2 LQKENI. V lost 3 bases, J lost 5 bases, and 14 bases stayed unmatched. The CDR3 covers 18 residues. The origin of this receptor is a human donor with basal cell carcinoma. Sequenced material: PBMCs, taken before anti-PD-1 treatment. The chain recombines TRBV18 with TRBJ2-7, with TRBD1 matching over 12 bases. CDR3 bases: TGTGCCAGCTCACCGACGGAGGTGGGACAGGGGGCGTCCGACGAGCAGTACTTC. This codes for CASSPTEVGQGASDEQYF. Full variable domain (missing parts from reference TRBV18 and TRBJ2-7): NAGVMQNPRHLVRRRGQEARLRCSPMKGHSHVYWYRQLPEEGLKFMVYLQKENIIDESGMPKERFSAEFPKEGPSILRIQQVVRGDSAAYFCASSPTEVGQGASDEQYFGPGTRLTVT.